This T cell receptor (beta chain) was identified in a study of cytomegalovirus exposure and HLA in healthy donors (dated by TCRdb to the late 2010s). In the study overall: An earlier analysis of fewer than 750 of the donors reported roughly 300 Gb of sequence data and 117 million unique TCR beta sequences obtained from some 170 million T cells. Using immunosequencing, the study profiled T cell repertoires from around 670 subjects and related those repertoires to cytomegalovirus serostatus. About five DR-DQ haplotypes were handled as single units for association and clustering because linkage in the cohort was strong. To study patterns of TCR occurrence, a later analysis re-analyzed previously published TCR beta repertoires from more than 550 donors and added high-resolution HLA genotyping. About 310 gigabases of sequencing data and tens of millions of unique TCR sequences were included in an early release covering several hundred HLA-typed donors. In addition to the first cohort of approximately 670 subjects, a separate validation cohort of around 110 different subjects was used. In a later genetic analysis, genome-wide SNP genotypes for about 65% of the roughly 700 donors were used, and that subset was treated as a discovery cohort. The later analysis used no new phenotypic data to find candidate immune exposures, relying instead on TCR beta sequences and their occurrence across donors. Among about 410 genotyped donors of the cohort, an average of approximately 220,000 unique TCR beta nucleotide sequences was sequenced per donor, of which 15% to 20% were non-productive. High-throughput TCR immunosequencing, statistical association of individual TCRs with disease status, and machine learning were combined to predict cytomegalovirus infection status. Of the roughly 400 genotyped donors, 65% to 90% fell in the genetic ancestry cluster associated with self-reported Caucasian donors. The study was designed to test whether signatures of past pathogen exposure could be identified by cataloging public T cell receptors. In an earlier analysis of roughly 600 of the donors, high-throughput TCR beta sequencing was used to judge whether each TCR beta V gene segment behaved as functional or pseudogenic. Class I and class II HLA loci were covered by the typing at four-digit resolution. Every repertoire in the discovery cohort had been generated on one and the same sequencing platform. Alongside the repertoire data, information on donor age, sex, ethnicity and CMV serostatus was compiled. Typing coverage differed by locus: A, B, C, DRB1 and DQB1 were typed in about 629-640 donors, DQA1 in 500 to 550, DPA1 in some 610, and DPB1 in around 440. Overall study results and their limits: At a false discovery rate of 0.05, a later analysis linked fewer than 20,000 TCR beta sequences to specific HLA alleles. Most CMV-associated TCR beta chains appeared to be HLA-restricted in a later analysis, and the HLA associations seemed to be driven largely by CMV exposure. A total of fewer than 200 TCR beta chains were listed by the study as associated with cytomegalovirus. In a later genetic analysis, a missense DCLRE1C variant was associated with V-gene and J-gene trimming of TCR beta chains, and the association was replicated in an independent cohort. An earlier analysis of approximately 570 of the donors showed that most TCR beta V segments appeared in productive rearrangements either about 87% or about 30% of the time, which broadly matched IMGT annotations. A further reported finding was that TCR beta sequences accurately predicted the HLA-A and HLA-B alleles for most subjects in the first cohort. The only immune exposure information available for the cohort was CMV serostatus. According to a later genetic analysis, donors in an Asian-associated ancestry cluster had fewer N-insertions in productive TCRs than the approximately 700-donor mean. A later analysis found that TCR association rates varied across HLA loci, with DRB1 alleles showing the most associated TCRs and HLA-C alleles the fewest. Because counts were too low, roughly 16 rarely observed V segments, including chromosome 9 orphons, were left out of the earlier analysis of 587 of the donors. Because HLA typing was unavailable for some donors at each locus, only the typed subset was used in association tests. Three of the identified cytomegalovirus-associated TCR beta chains were confirmed in vitro to be specific for cytomegalovirus antigens. Most TCR sequences were seen in very few donors, while some public TCRs were found in many individuals. The sequencing pipeline was judged likely to have produced a cluster of highly shared sequence variants as a technical artifact. According to a later analysis, parvovirus B19, influenza, CMV and Epstein-Barr virus appeared linked to several top co-occurrence clusters. The classifier was reported to diagnose cytomegalovirus status with high specificity and sensitivity in both the original cohort and the validation cohort. When HLA alleles, especially DR and DQ, strongly co-occurred, TCR associations were difficult to assign to individual alleles. The presence/absence analyses assumed that sequencing depth was roughly uniform across donors, and that assumption may not be true. Correlated functional status among segregating V segments might be attributable to linkage disequilibrium, but an unknown experimental factor could not be ruled out. In a later analysis, HLA-associated TCR beta chains showed more clonal expansion and lower generation probabilities than non-associated chains that were equally common. Only TCR beta chains were sequenced in this cohort, and the absence of alpha or paired-chain data limited detectable features. The 87-base-pair reads could not distinguish some IMGT-functional V segments, including TRBV6-2 and TRBV6-3, so those segments were excluded. It was suggested by the authors that the approach could potentially be generalized to other disease states and immunological phenotypes.

The cohort was made up of 500 to 850 healthy bone marrow donors. Cohort members were all nominally healthy when sampled, although unrecorded immune exposures were likely present. The donor tested CMV seropositive, placing the donor among the 310 or so seropositive members of the cohort. Every donor gave a peripheral blood sample, and the peripheral blood mononuclear cells from that sample were used for TCR beta sequencing. Genomic DNA extraction from the blood cell samples was performed with the Qiagen DNeasy Blood Extraction Kit. Turning to this clone: Its antigen is currently not known. No clone much larger than this one lies a single base away; base qualities are absent.

Library preparation was by the immunoSEQ multiplex PCR assay. The multiplex PCR relied on a mix of 60 forward primers for TCR Vbeta segments and 13 reverse primers for TCR Jbeta segments. A multiplex PCR assay on genomic DNA amplified the CDR3 region of rearranged TCR beta genes. On the Illumina HiSeq System, the amplified TCR beta libraries were sequenced as 87-base-pair reads. Processing in the source paper ran as follows. A later analysis tallied roughly 80 million unique TCR beta chains across the 666 repertoires, and around 9.9 million of those chains were shared by two or more donors. Raw reads were error-corrected and collapsed into unique sequences by a nearest-neighbor algorithm in which closely related sequences were merged to remove PCR and sequencing errors. CDR3 sequences were aligned to IMGT reference sequences to assign V, D and J gene segments. Each retained sequence needed at least a six-nucleotide match to both a V gene segment and a J gene segment. Rearrangements were classified as productive when the CDR3 lacked stop codons and remained in frame with V and J, and all other rearrangements were classified as non-productive. CDR3 was defined according to IMGT convention as the region running from the second conserved V-encoded cysteine to the conserved J-encoded phenylalanine. The earlier analysis of fewer than 700 of the donors excluded sequences that lacked an unambiguous match to a single V gene segment. An earlier analysis of a few hundred of the donors classified V segments as functional when productive rearrangements were above 56.7% and as segregating when the standard deviation between donors was above 5%. A statistical classification framework was built to diagnose cytomegalovirus status from the catalog of TCR beta chain sequences. V and J gene assignment, in a later analysis, came from comparing TCR nucleotide sequences with IMGT/GENE-DB human TR gene sequences. In a later analysis, CDR3 sequences and most-parsimonious VDJ recombination scenarios were assigned using the TCRdist pipeline. In a later analysis, each TCR beta chain was defined by its CDR3 amino acid sequence together with its V-gene family, and reads without a unique V-gene family were excluded. As a way to deal with suspected cross-contamination and a sequencing artifact, a later analysis dropped 450 to 600 nucleotide sequences that were highly shared and had low generation probability. In a later analysis, a clonal expansion index for each public chain was calculated from normalized within-repertoire ranks of inferred template counts. Generation probabilities in a later analysis came from a VDJ recombination model fitted to out-of-frame rearrangements, and those results were checked against IGoR. In a later analysis, hypergeometric tests were used to score TCR-TCR, TCR-HLA and TCR-CMV co-occurrence, with a repertoire-size bias correction applied to TCR pairs. False discovery rates were estimated in a later analysis by permuting HLA or CMV assignments 20 times. A later analysis grouped co-occurring TCRs with DBSCAN, adding TCRdist sequence similarity when clustering within HLA-allele-positive subsets. Co-occurrence clustering excluded repertoires with fewer than 30,000 or more than 120,000 public chains, plus five with anomalous nucleotide sharing. Sourced from immuneACCESS, this table was stored by TCRdb with only in-frame sequences that have V and J called. A share of the clones is absent; for the studies checked, an unresolved V gene accounts for under half, and the remainder has no known explanation. The DNA was the basis for D and trimming; V, J and clone size are from that table. The sample table shows approximately 110,000 clones, and under 80% are seen once. 3.5% to 5% of the sample lies in the top ten.

The germline V gene specifies SGHRS as CDR1 and YFSETQ as CDR2. The CDR3 contains 13 residues, cysteine and phenylalanine counted. The DNA shown is the 39-base CDR3, in frame from base 1. V loses 6 bases at its end and J loses 5 bases; junction bases beyond the gene matches: 6. The sequence is built from TRBV5-1 and TRBJ2-5; 8 junctional bases match TRBD1. The sequence was obtained from a woman aged 40-49 years in good health and CMV-seropositive. The specimen was PBMCs. The CDR3 loop reads CASTGQDGETQYF. The DNA sequence follows: TGCGCCAGCACGGGACAGGACGGCGAGACCCAGTACTTC.